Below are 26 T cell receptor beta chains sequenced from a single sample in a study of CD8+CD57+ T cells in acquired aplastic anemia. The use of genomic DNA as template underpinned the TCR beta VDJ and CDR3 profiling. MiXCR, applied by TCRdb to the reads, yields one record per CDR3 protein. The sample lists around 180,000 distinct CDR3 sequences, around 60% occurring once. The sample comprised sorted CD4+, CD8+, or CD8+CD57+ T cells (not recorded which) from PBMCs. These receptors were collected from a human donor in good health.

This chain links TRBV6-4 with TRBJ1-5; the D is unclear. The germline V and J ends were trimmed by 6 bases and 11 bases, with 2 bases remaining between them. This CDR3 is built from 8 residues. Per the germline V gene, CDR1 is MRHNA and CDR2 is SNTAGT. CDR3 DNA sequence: TGTGCCAGCAGGTCCCAGCATTTT. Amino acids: CASRSQHF.

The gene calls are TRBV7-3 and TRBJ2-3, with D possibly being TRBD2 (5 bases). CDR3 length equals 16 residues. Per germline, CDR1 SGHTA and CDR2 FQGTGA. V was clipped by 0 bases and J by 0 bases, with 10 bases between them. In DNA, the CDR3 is TGTGCCAGCAGCTTAACGTTCGGCGGGAGCACAGATACGCAGTATTTT. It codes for CASSLTFGGSTDTQYF.

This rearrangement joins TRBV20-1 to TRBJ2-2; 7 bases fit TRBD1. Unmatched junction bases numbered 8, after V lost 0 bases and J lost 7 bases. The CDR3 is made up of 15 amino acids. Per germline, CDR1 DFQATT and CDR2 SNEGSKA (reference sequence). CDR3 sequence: CSARDPDRANGELFF. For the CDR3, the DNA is TGCAGTGCTAGAGATCCCGACAGGGCTAACGGGGAGCTGTTTTTT.

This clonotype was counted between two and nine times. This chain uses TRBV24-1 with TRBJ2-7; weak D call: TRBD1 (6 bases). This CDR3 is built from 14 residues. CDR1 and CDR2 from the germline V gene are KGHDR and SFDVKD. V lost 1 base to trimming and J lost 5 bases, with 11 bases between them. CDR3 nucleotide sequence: TGTGCCACCAGTGATTTTTATGGGGGCGACGAGCAGTACTTC. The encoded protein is CATSDFYGGDEQYF.

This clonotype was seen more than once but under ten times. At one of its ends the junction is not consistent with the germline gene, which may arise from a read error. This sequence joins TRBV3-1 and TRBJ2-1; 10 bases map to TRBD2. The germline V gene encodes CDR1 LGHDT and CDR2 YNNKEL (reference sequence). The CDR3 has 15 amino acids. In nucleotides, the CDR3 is TGTGCCAGCGGCCAAGGACTAGCGGTAGGGCATGAGCAGTTCTTC. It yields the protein CASGQGLAVGHEQFF.

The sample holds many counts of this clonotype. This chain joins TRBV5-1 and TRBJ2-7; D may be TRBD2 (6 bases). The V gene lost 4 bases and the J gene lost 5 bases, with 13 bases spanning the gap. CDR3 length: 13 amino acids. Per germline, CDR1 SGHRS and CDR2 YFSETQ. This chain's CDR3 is CASSQEGPHEQYF. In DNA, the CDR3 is TGCGCCAGCAGCCAGGAGGGCCCCCACGAGCAGTACTTC.

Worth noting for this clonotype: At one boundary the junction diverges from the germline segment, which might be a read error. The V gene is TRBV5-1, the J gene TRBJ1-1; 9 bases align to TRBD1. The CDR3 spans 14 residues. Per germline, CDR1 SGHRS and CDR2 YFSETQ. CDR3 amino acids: CASGLDRGNTEAFF. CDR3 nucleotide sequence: TGCGCCAGCGGCTTGGACAGGGGGAACACTGAAGCTTTCTTT.

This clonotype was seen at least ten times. This CDR3 reads CASSNTGGHAGYTF. The CDR3 DNA reads TGTGCCAGCAGCAATACAGGGGGACACGCTGGCTACACCTTC. The gene calls are TRBV5-6 and TRBJ1-2; 8 bases agree with TRBD1. The CDR3 is 14 residues long. In germline, CDR1 is SGHDT, CDR2 YYEEEE. V lost 4 bases and J lost 7; bases outside the gene matches: 9.

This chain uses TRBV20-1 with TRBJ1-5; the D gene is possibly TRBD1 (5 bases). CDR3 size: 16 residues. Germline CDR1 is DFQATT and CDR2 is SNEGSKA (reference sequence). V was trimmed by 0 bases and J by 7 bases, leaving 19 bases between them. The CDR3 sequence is CSARDTTRGARQPQHF. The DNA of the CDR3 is TGCAGTGCTAGAGATACCACACGAGGGGCCCGGCAGCCCCAGCATTTT.

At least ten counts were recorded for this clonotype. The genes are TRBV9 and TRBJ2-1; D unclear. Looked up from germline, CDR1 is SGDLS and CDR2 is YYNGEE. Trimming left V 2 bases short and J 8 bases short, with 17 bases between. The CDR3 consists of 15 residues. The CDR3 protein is CASSVFPSTPDEQFF. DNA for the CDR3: TGTGCCAGCAGCGTTTTCCCCTCCACGCCCGATGAGCAGTTCTTC.

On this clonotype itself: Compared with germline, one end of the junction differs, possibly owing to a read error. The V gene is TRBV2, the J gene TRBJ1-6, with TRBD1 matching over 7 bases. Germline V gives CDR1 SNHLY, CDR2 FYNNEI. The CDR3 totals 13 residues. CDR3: CASRRDRTSPLHF. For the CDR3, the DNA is TGTGCCAGCCGGCGGGACAGAACATCACCTCTCCACTTC.

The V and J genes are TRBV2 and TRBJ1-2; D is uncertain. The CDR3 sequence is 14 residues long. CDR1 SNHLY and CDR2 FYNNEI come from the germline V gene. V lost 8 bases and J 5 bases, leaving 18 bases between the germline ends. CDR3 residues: CASGSAMSSYGYTF. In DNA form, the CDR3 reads TGTGCCAGCGGGTCCGCCATGTCTAGTTATGGCTACACCTTC. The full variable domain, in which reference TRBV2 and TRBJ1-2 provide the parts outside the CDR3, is EPEVTQTPSHQVTQMGQEVILRCVPISNHLYFYWYRQILGQKVEFLVSFYNNEISEKSEIFDDQFSVERPDGSNFTLKIRSTKLEDSAMYFCASGSAMSSYGYTFGSGTRLTVV.

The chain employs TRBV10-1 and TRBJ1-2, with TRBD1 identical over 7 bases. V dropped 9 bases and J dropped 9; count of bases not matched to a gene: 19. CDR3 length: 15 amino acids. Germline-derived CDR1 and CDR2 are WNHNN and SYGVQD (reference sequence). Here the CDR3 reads CASLTGPAERKSYTF. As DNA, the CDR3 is TGCGCCAGTTTGACAGGGCCCGCCGAACGAAAGAGCTACACCTTC.

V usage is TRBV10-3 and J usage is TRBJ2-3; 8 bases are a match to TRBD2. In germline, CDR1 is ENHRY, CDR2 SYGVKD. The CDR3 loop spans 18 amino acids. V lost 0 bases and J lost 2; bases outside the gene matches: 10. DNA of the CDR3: TGTGCCATCAGTGAGTCTCCAACTAGCGGAGTTTCCACAGATACGCAGTATTTT. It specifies CAISESPTSGVSTDTQYF.

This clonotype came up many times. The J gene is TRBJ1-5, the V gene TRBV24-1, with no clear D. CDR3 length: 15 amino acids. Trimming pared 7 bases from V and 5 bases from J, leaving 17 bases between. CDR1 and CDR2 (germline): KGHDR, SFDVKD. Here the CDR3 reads CATSEEWCRHQPQHF. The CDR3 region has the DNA TGTGCCACCAGCGAAGAGTGGTGCCGGCATCAGCCCCAGCATTTT.

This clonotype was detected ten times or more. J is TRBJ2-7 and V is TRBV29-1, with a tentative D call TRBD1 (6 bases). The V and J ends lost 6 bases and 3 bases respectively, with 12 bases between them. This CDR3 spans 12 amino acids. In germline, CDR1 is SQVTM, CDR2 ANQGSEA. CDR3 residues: CSVRTEGYEQYF. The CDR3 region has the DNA TGCAGCGTCCGGACAGAGGGCTACGAGCAGTACTTC.

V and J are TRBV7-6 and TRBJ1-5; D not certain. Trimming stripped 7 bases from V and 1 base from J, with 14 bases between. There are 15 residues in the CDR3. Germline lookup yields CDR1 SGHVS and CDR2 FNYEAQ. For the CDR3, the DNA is TGTGCCAGCAAAGGACTGGGAGGAAGCAATCAGCCCCAGCATTTT. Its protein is CASKGLGGSNQPQHF. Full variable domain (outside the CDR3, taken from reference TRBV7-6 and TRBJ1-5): GAGVSQSPRYKVTKRGQDVALRCDPISGHVSLYWYRQALGQGPEFLTYFNYEAQQDKSGLPNDRFSAERPEGSISTLTIQRTEQRDSAMYRCASKGLGGSNQPQHFGDGTRLSIL.

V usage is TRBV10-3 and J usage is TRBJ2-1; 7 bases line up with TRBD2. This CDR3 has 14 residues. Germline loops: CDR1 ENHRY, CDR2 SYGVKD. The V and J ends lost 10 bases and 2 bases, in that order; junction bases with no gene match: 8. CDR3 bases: TGTGCCACCGAACCGGGGGGTGCCTACAATGAGCAGTTCTTC. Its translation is CATEPGGAYNEQFF.

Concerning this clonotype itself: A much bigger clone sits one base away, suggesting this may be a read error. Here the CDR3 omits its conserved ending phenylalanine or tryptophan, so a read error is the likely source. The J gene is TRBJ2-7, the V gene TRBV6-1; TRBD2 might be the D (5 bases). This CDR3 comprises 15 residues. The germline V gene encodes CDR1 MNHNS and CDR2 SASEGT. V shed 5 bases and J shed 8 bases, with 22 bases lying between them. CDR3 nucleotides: TGTGCCAGCAGTTACTCTCGGGAAAGCCCTACGAAGCAGTACTCC. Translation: CASSYSRESPTKQYS.

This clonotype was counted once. DNA for the CDR3: TGTGCCAGTAGTCCGTGGGAACGGCGGCGCTACACCTTC. Protein: CASSPWERRRYTF. The J gene is TRBJ1-2, the V gene TRBV19; no definite D call. The length of the CDR3 is 13 residues. CDR1 is LNHDA, CDR2 SQIVND, per germline (reference sequence). V lost 5 bases to trimming and J lost 9 bases, with 16 bases between them.

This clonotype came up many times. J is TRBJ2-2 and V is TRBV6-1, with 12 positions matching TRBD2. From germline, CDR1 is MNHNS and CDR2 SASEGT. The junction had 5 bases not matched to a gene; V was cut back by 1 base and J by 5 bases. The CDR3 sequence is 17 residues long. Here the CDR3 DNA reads TGTGCCAGCAGTGAAGGACTAGCGGGAGAGGGTACCGGGGAGCTGTTTTTT. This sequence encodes CASSEGLAGEGTGELFF.

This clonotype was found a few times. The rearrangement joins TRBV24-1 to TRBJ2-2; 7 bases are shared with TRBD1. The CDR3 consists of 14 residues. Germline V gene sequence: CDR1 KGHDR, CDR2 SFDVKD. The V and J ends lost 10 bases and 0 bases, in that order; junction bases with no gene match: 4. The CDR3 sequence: CATNDRANTGELFF. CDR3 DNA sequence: TGTGCCACTAACGACAGGGCGAACACCGGGGAGCTGTTTTTT.

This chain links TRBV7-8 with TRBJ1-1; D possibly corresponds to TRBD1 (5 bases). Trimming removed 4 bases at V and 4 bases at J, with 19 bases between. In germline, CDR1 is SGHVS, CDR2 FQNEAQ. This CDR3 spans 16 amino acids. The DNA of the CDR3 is TGTGCCAGCAGCTCGACCGTAGGGGCGGAGGCCACTGAAGCTTTCTTT. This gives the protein CASSSTVGAEATEAFF.

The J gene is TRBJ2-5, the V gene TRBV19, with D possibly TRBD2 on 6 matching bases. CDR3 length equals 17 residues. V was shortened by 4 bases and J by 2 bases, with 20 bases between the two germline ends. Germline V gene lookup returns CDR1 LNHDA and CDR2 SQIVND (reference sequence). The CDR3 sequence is CASSTSSMSSEQETQYF. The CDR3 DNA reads TGTGCCAGTAGTACCAGTTCGATGTCTAGCGAGCAAGAGACCCAGTACTTC.

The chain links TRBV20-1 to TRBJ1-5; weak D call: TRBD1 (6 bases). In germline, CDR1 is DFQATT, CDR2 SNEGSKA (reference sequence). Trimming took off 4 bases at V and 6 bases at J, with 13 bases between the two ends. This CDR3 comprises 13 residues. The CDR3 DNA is TGCAGTGCTAAGACCGGGACAACTCAGCCCCAGCATTTT. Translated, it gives CSAKTGTTQPQHF.

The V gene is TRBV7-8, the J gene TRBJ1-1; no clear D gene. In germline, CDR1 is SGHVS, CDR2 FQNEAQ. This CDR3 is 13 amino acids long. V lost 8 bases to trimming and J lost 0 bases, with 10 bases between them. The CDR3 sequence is CASHAMMNTEAFF. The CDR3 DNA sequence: TGTGCCAGCCACGCCATGATGAACACTGAAGCTTTCTTT.